Shown below are 13 T cell receptor beta chains from a single sample sequenced in a study of identical twins. Each CDR3 protein is one row after TCRdb ran MiXCR on the 5' RACE reads. Altogether roughly 690,000 distinct CDR3 sequences are present, 21% being singletons, with the ten largest covering more than 4%. The data were also submitted as part of a second study, on T cells expressing NK-cell markers.

Sequenced material: PBMCs. The source is a young woman in good health.

In nucleotides, the CDR3 is TGTGCCAGCAGCTTGGGGAGCGGGGTTGGCTACACCTTC. Protein sequence: CASSLGSGVGYTF. The rearrangement links TRBV5-5 to TRBJ1-2; D is unclear. The ends were cut back, 0 bases at V and 7 bases at J, with 10 bases in the middle. This CDR3 has 13 amino acids. Germline CDR1 reads SGHKS; CDR2 reads YYEKEE (reference sequence).

This chain uses TRBV3-1 with TRBJ2-3; D perhaps matches TRBD2 (6 bases). Deletions cut 0 bases from V and 4 bases from J, with 14 bases between. The germline V gene encodes CDR1 LGHDT and CDR2 YNNKEL (reference sequence). This CDR3 is 16 amino acids long. The CDR3: CASSQEGGESSDTQYF. CDR3 nucleotides: TGTGCCAGCAGCCAAGAGGGCGGGGAGTCGTCAGATACGCAGTATTTT.

This chain links TRBV6-1 with TRBJ2-1; 7 bases are a match to TRBD2. The junction had 10 bases not matched to a gene; V was cut back by 8 bases and J by 9 bases. Germline V gives CDR1 MNHNS, CDR2 SASEGT. CDR3 size: 13 residues. The CDR3 region is CASWEGGKGEQFF. In DNA form, the CDR3 reads TGTGCCAGCTGGGAGGGAGGAAAGGGTGAGCAGTTCTTC.

V and J are TRBV20-1 and TRBJ2-1; possibly TRBD1 for D (5 bases). V was shortened by 5 bases and J by 7 bases, with 21 bases between the two germline ends. This CDR3 comprises 15 residues. Germline loops: CDR1 DFQATT, CDR2 SNEGSKA (reference sequence). CDR3 amino acids: CSAPLRAGIRNEQFF. The CDR3 bases are TGCAGTGCTCCGCTAAGGGCAGGGATTCGGAATGAGCAGTTCTTC.

The chain links TRBV7-9 to TRBJ2-1; possible D gene TRBD2, 6 bases. Between the trimmed V and J ends, which lost 7 bases and 7 bases, there was a span of 17 bases. The CDR3 consists of 14 residues. Germline assignment: CDR1 SEHNR and CDR2 FQNEAQ (reference sequence). Here the CDR3 reads CASTHPGTGNEQFF. The CDR3 coding sequence is TGTGCCAGCACTCACCCCGGGACTGGGAATGAGCAGTTCTTC.

The V call is TRBV27, the J call TRBJ1-5; possible D gene TRBD1, 5 bases. CDR3 length: 14 amino acids. V lost 4 bases, J lost 6 bases, and 13 bases lay in between. Germline CDR1 MNHEY, CDR2 SMNVEV (reference sequence). The CDR3 sequence: CASSSLFRGQPQHF. DNA of the CDR3: TGTGCCAGCAGTTCCCTGTTTAGGGGTCAGCCCCAGCATTTT.

In its sample, this clonotype was seen a few times. The V gene is TRBV7-2, the J gene TRBJ2-5; TRBD2 agrees at 13 bases. The CDR3 has 15 amino acids. Germline V lookup: CDR1 SGHTA, CDR2 FQGNSA. Trimming took 3 bases from V and 7 from J; bases not matched to a gene: 5. DNA for the CDR3: TGTGCCAGCAGCTTCGGGACTAGCGGGGAAGGGACCCAGTACTTC. This translates into CASSFGTSGEGTQYF. Full variable domain (missing parts from reference TRBV7-2 and TRBJ2-5): GAGVSQSPSNKVTEKGKDVELRCDPISGHTALYWYRQSLGQGLEFLIYFQGNSAPDKSGLPSDRFSAERTGGSVSTLTIQRTQQEDSAVYLCASSFGTSGEGTQYFGPGTRLLVL.

This sequence joins TRBV29-1 and TRBJ1-1, with TRBD1 as a possible D gene (6 bases). CDR3 length: 14 residues. Germline lookup yields CDR1 SQVTM and CDR2 ANQGSEA. The V gene lost 6 bases and the J gene lost 1 base, with 15 bases spanning the gap. The CDR3 DNA follows: TGCAGCGTCGCTAGCGGGACACCGAACACTGAAGCTTTCTTT. This gives the protein CSVASGTPNTEAFF. Full variable domain (missing parts from reference TRBV29-1 and TRBJ1-1): SAVISQKPSRDICQRGTSLTIQCQVDSQVTMMFWYRQQPGQSLTLIATANQGSEATYESGFVIDKFPISRPNLTFSTLTVSNMSPEDSSIYLCSVASGTPNTEAFFGQGTRLTVV.

This clonotype was picked up many times. The chain carries TRBV25-1 and TRBJ2-6, with a tentative D call TRBD2 (6 bases). CDR3 length: 16 amino acids. Germline lookup yields CDR1 MGHDK and CDR2 SYGVNS. Trimming took off 3 bases at V and 2 bases at J, with 11 bases between the two ends. DNA for the CDR3: TGTGCCAGCAGTGATCAATGGGGGGCTGGGGCCAACGTCCTGACTTTC. Translating gives CASSDQWGAGANVLTF.

The sample holds a few counts of this clonotype. The chain's CDR3 is CASSVVGDSYNEQFF. In DNA form, the CDR3 reads TGTGCCAGCAGCGTAGTTGGGGATTCCTACAATGAGCAGTTCTTC. The chain links TRBV9 to TRBJ2-1, with D uncertain. Germline V lookup: CDR1 SGDLS, CDR2 YYNGEE. With 0 bases removed from V and 1 base from J, the gap between germline ends came to 8 bases. This CDR3 has 15 amino acids.

This chain connects TRBV27 to TRBJ1-6, with D hard to call. This CDR3 is 16 amino acids long. CDR1 is MNHEY and CDR2 is SMNVEV in the germline V gene (reference sequence). Trimming pared 3 bases from V and 7 bases from J, leaving 16 bases between. Here the CDR3 reads CASSFEWGGGNSPLHF. CDR3 in DNA: TGTGCCAGCAGTTTCGAGTGGGGTGGAGGGAATTCACCCCTCCACTTT.

The chain carries TRBV7-2 and TRBJ2-1; 9 nucleotides match TRBD2. The germline V gene encodes CDR1 SGHTA and CDR2 FQGNSA. The CDR3 covers 17 residues. The J segment lost 7 bases and the V segment lost 5 bases, leaving 15 bases of the junction unmatched. CDR3 DNA sequence: TGTGCCAGCAGCAATTCAAGGTCTAGCGGGAAAGGAAATGAGCAGTTCTTC. Its translation: CASSNSRSSGKGNEQFF.

In its sample, this clonotype was seen a few times. This chain connects TRBV9 to TRBJ1-6; D is possibly TRBD1 (6 bases). V was clipped by 4 bases and J by 7 bases, with 15 bases between them. Per the germline V gene, CDR1 is SGDLS and CDR2 is YYNGEE. The CDR3 extends over 15 amino acids. The DNA for the CDR3 is TGTGCCAGCAGCCCCAGGGGCAGGGAGAATTCACCCCTCCACTTT. It codes for CASSPRGRENSPLHF.